This T cell receptor (beta chain) comes out of a study of shared clonotypes between healthy human individuals. Study at large: A couple of female and a few male donors aged 18 to 49 were enrolled.

The length of the CDR3 is 13 residues. Assay execution proceeded at the deep level. Source study methods: ImmunoSEQ supplied junction-only sequences lacking quality scores, so filtering was different. Generated by immunoSEQ multiplex PCR, the TCRdb table keeps only in-frame clones and is missing some. D and trimming come from the DNA, and the V and J calls and clone size come from that table. The sample holds roughly 2.2 million clones, just over 90% seen once. The source is a man aged 18 to 30 in good health. Some clones in this sample may be carry-over from other donors' samples. Sequenced material: naive CD4+ T cells from PBMCs. Documented subset: CD45RA+ positively selected. The rearrangement uses TRBV1 and TRBJ1-2. TRBV1 is a listed pseudogene. Here the CDR3 DNA reads TGCACCAGCAGCCAAGGACGATGGGTCGGCTACACCTTC. This codes for CTSSQGRWVGYTF.